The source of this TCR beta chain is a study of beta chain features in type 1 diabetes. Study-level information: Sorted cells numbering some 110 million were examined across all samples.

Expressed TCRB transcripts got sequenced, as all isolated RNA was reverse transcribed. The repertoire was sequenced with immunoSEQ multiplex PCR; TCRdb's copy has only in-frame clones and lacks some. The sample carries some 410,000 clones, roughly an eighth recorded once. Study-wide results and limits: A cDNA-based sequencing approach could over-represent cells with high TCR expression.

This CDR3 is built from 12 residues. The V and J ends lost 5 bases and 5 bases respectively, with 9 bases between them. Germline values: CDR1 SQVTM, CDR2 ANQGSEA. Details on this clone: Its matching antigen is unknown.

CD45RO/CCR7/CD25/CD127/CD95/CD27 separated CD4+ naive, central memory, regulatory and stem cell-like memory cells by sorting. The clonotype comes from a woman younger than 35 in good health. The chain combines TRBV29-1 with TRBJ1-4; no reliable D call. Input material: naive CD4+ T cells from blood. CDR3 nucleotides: TGCAGCGTTCTATCGGGAAATGAAAAACTGTTTTTT. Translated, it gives CSVLSGNEKLFF.